A single T cell receptor (beta chain) is shown here with its context. The antigen is not known. This CDR3 is built from 14 residues. Germline V lookup: CDR1 SGHRS, CDR2 YFSETQ. This sample was taken from a study of monozygotic twins with inflammatory bowel disease. Findings and limits, study-wide: On the inverse Simpson index, IBD patients scored lower for TCRbeta diversity than healthy co-twins. Versus healthy twins, IBD patients showed fewer clonotypes shared with others, especially with disease activity. Differences in immunosuppressive treatment may have been a source of added variability in patient repertoires.

The unique tags termed UMIs, each holding a 6-nucleotide sample barcode, were added by means of template switching. Reprocessing the 5' RACE reads, TCRdb reports a single entry for every CDR3 protein and omits DNA. The table lists roughly 150,000 distinct CDR3 sequences. The receptor was derived from a human donor with ulcerative colitis or Crohn's disease, or a healthy co-twin of an affected twin (not recorded which). The genes are TRBV5-1 and TRBJ2-7. Specimen: blood. The CDR3 sequence is CASSLGVSSYEQYF.